This T cell receptor beta chain was sequenced in a study of OX40 agonist ivuxolimab in advanced cancers. About the study: Treatment of patients was with ivuxolimab, an agonistic anti-OX40 (CD134) antibody.

On this clone itself: Antigen: not known.

Overall study results and limits: CD4+ and CD8+ T cells in blood underwent clonal expansion by week 6 at 0.1 to 3.0 mg/kg.

Produced via immunoSEQ multiplex PCR; TCRdb's table is partial and in-frame only. The table lists fewer than 25,000 clones, 65% to 75% of them singletons. Germline CDR1 reads MDHEN; CDR2 reads SYDVKM. Trimming shortened V by 5 bases and J by 5 bases, and 30 bases separated the two germline ends. The CDR3 is 19 residues long. The clonotype originates from an adult with an advanced solid tumor such as melanoma, head and neck, liver or kidney cancer. The chain is built from TRBV28 and TRBJ1-1; maybe TRBD1 (6 bases). The source material was CD4+ or CD8+ T cells sorted from blood, sampled in a trial of the OX40 agonist ivuxolimab. CDR3: CASSPWTAPREDVGTEAFF. CDR3 coding DNA: TGTGCCAGCAGTCCCTGGACAGCCCCCCGGGAGGACGTAGGGACTGAAGCTTTCTTT. Filled out from reference TRBV28 and TRBJ1-1, the complete variable domain reads DVKVTQSSRYLVKRTGEKVFLECVQDMDHENMFWYRQDPGLGLRLIYFSYDVKMKEKGDIPEGYSVSREKKERFSLILESASTNQTSMYLCASSPWTAPREDVGTEAFFGQGTRLTVV.